These 24 T cell receptor beta chains originate from one sample sequenced in a study of blood T cells in healthy people across ages. A sample-barcoded 5' primer and a J-beta primer mix were used in a second PCR of roughly 6 to 11 cycles. TCRdb used MiXCR to reprocess the 5' RACE reads, holding one entry per CDR3 protein. This table has some 700,000 distinct CDR3 sequences, roughly 45% appearing once. Sequenced material: blood. Receptor source: a woman in her fifties or sixties in good health.

This clonotype has a handful of counts. This chain links TRBV7-2 with TRBJ2-1, with TRBD2 as a possible D gene (6 bases). TRBJ2-7 matches the DNA end more closely, so the J call is doubtful. This CDR3 contains 15 residues. CDR1 and CDR2 from the germline V gene are SGHTA and FQGNSA. The CDR3 region is CASSSGGTAYNEQYF. The DNA of the CDR3 is TGTGCCAGCAGCTCGGGTGGGACTGCCTACAATGAGCAGTACTTC.

This clonotype was recorded many times. V usage is TRBV24-1 and J usage is TRBJ1-2; D is unclear. The CDR3 contains 13 residues. With 4 bases removed from V and 4 bases from J, the gap between germline ends came to 9 bases. The germline V gene has CDR1 KGHDR and CDR2 SFDVKD. DNA of the CDR3: TGTGCCACCAGTGAACGGACCAGCTATGGCTACACCTTC. It yields the protein CATSERTSYGYTF.

The chain couples TRBV6-5 to TRBJ2-5, with 9 bases aligning to TRBD2. Gene TRBJ2-7 matches the end of the DNA better, so the J call may be wrong. CDR3 length: 19 amino acids. CDR1 is MNHEY, CDR2 SVGAGI, per germline. The CDR3 sequence: CASSYSAGGPRGRLYEQYF. The CDR3 nucleotides are TGTGCCAGCAGTTATTCGGCGGGAGGGCCTAGAGGCCGCCTCTACGAGCAGTACTTC.

This clonotype was picked up a small number of times. The rearrangement joins TRBV5-1 to TRBJ2-1; D gene unclear. The CDR3 is 13 amino acids. Germline CDR1 is SGHRS and CDR2 is YFSETQ. V was cut by 6 bases and J by 7 bases, with 14 bases left in between. The CDR3 protein is CASTETLGNEQFF. The CDR3 DNA follows: TGCGCCAGCACCGAGACCCTGGGGAATGAGCAGTTCTTC.

This clonotype appeared a single time. The chain joins TRBV30 to TRBJ2-1; D is unclear. This CDR3 contains 16 residues. Germline assignment: CDR1 GTSNPN and CDR2 SVGIG (reference sequence). V was trimmed by 2 bases and J by 4 bases, leaving 18 bases between them. The CDR3 protein is CAWSLDGLLGYNEQFF. In DNA form, the CDR3 reads TGTGCCTGGAGTCTAGACGGGCTCCTTGGGTACAATGAGCAGTTCTTC.

The rearrangement uses TRBV7-3 and TRBJ2-7; 7 bases align to TRBD2. CDR1 SGHTA and CDR2 FQGTGA come from the germline V gene. J was trimmed by 0 bases and V by 4 bases; bases with no gene match: 6. The CDR3 is 15 residues long. The CDR3: CASSSGLGGSYEQYF. CDR3 DNA sequence: TGTGCCAGCAGCTCCGGACTAGGAGGCTCCTACGAGCAGTACTTC.

As concerns this clonotype: The junction differs from germline at one of its ends, possibly a read error. CDR3 DNA: TGCGCCAGCAGCGGGGGGGTAGCGGAGTACAATGAGCAGGTCTTC. This encodes CASSGGVAEYNEQVF. The chain combines TRBV5-1 with TRBJ2-1; 7 positions agree with TRBD2. The CDR3 length is 15 residues. CDR1 and CDR2 from the germline V gene are SGHRS and YFSETQ.

This clonotype has just one count. The V call is TRBV27, the J call TRBJ1-6; maybe TRBD1 (6 bases). The germline gives CDR1 MNHEY, CDR2 SMNVEV (reference sequence). This CDR3 spans 16 amino acids. V shed 2 bases and J shed 9 bases, with 17 bases lying between them. The CDR3 nucleotides read TGTGCCAGCAGTTTAGTTTCTCGGGGGGCGGGTTCACCCCTCCACTTT. Translation: CASSLVSRGAGSPLHF.

The chain has TRBV24-1 and TRBJ2-1; D uncertain. The CDR3 loop spans 13 amino acids. The germline CDR1 and CDR2 sequences are KGHDR and SFDVKD. The V end was cut by 4 bases, the J end by 6 bases, with 9 bases between. In DNA, the CDR3 is TGTGCCACCAGTGAACCCGTGCGCAATGAGCAGTTCTTC. As protein: CATSEPVRNEQFF.

The chain links TRBV29-1 to TRBJ2-7; 8 positions match TRBD2. In germline, CDR1 is SQVTM, CDR2 ANQGSEA. J lost 0 bases, V lost 8 bases, and 6 bases had no gene match. The CDR3 has 13 residues. This chain's CDR3 is CSIRTSCSYEQYF. CDR3 coding DNA: TGCAGCATTCGGACTAGCTGCTCCTACGAGCAGTACTTC.

J is TRBJ2-5 and V is TRBV7-2; the match to TRBD1 covers 9 bases. The CDR3 extends over 16 amino acids. The V gene's germline CDR1 is SGHTA and CDR2 FQGNSA. After removal of 6 bases from V and 4 bases from J, the junction contained 12 bases not matched to a gene. DNA of the CDR3: TGTGCCAGCAGTTTGAAGTGGGACAGGGTGGGAGAGACCCAGTACTTC. This codes for CASSLKWDRVGETQYF.

The chain is built from TRBV3-1 and TRBJ2-3, with 10 bases identical to TRBD2. Germline CDR1 LGHDT, CDR2 YNNKEL (reference sequence). V lost 4 bases and J lost 2; bases outside the gene matches: 9. This CDR3 comprises 17 residues. The CDR3 DNA reads TGTGCCAGCAGCCTACTTACTAGCGGGGAGCCCACAGATACGCAGTATTTT. Its translation: CASSLLTSGEPTDTQYF.

CDR3: CASRGGGQETQYF. In DNA, the CDR3 is TGTGCCAGCAGGGGCGGGGGCCAAGAGACCCAGTACTTC. The chain recombines TRBV7-2 with TRBJ2-5, with 7 bases lining up with TRBD2. After removal of 6 bases from V and 1 base from J, the junction contained 2 bases not matched to a gene. This CDR3 spans 13 amino acids. Germline V gene sequence: CDR1 SGHTA, CDR2 FQGNSA.

The rearrangement joins TRBV7-6 to TRBJ2-1; TRBD1 matches 8 bases. The V segment lost 4 bases and the J segment 5 bases; nucleotides outside the gene matches: 4. This CDR3 comprises 14 residues. CDR1 is SGHVS and CDR2 is FNYEAQ in the germline V gene. CDR3 in DNA: TGTGCCAGCAGCTACCAGGGGGCCAACAATGAGCAGTTCTTC. Translating it yields CASSYQGANNEQFF.

This clonotype was recorded once. This chain links TRBV2 with TRBJ2-3; D is tentatively TRBD1 or TRBD2 (5 bases each). The germline V gene has CDR1 SNHLY and CDR2 FYNNEI. Trimming removed 2 bases at V and 11 bases at J, with 11 bases between. The CDR3 covers 12 residues. The CDR3 nucleotides are TGTGCCAGCAGTGAAAACCTTGGGGGGCAGTATTTT. It specifies CASSENLGGQYF.

This clonotype was counted between two and nine times. The gene calls are TRBV20-1 and TRBJ2-1; TRBD2 matches 8 bases. V was clipped by 0 bases and J by 3 bases; unmatched bases: 1. The germline CDR1 and CDR2 sequences are DFQATT and SNEGSKA (reference sequence). This CDR3 is built from 14 residues. DNA for the CDR3: TGCAGTGCTAGAGATGCGGGAGGCTACAATGAGCAGTTCTTC. Residues: CSARDAGGYNEQFF.

This clonotype was counted ten times or more. The chain has TRBV7-8 and TRBJ2-3, with unresolved D. The germline gives CDR1 SGHVS, CDR2 FQNEAQ. The CDR3 has 13 residues. Trimming shortened V by 0 bases and J by 5 bases, and 6 bases separated the two germline ends. The CDR3 DNA follows: TGTGCCAGCAGCTTAGCGAGGCGAGATACGCAGTATTTT. As protein: CASSLARRDTQYF.

J is TRBJ1-4 and V is TRBV15, with 8 bases fitting TRBD1. The V gene's germline CDR1 is LNHNV and CDR2 YYDKDF (reference sequence). J lost 4 bases, V lost 4 bases, and 11 bases had no gene match. The CDR3 extends over 17 amino acids. The CDR3 spells CATSKRYGQGYNEKLFF. The CDR3 DNA reads as TGTGCCACCAGCAAGAGATACGGACAGGGCTATAATGAAAAACTGTTTTTT.

Here the CDR3 reads CASKPPKNSPLHF. The CDR3, as DNA: TGTGCCAGCAAACCCCCAAAAAATTCACCCCTCCACTTT. V gene TRBV28 combines with J gene TRBJ1-6; D ambiguous. The germline gives CDR1 MDHEN, CDR2 SYDVKM. The ends were cut back, 7 bases at V and 7 bases at J, with 11 bases in the middle. This CDR3 is 13 amino acids long. The full variable domain, with the rest looked up from reference TRBV28 and TRBJ1-6, is DVKVTQSSRYLVKRTGEKVFLECVQDMDHENMFWYRQDPGLGLRLIYFSYDVKMKEKGDIPEGYSVSREKKERFSLILESASTNQTSMYLCASKPPKNSPLHFGNGTRLTVT.

This chain connects TRBV6-5 to TRBJ2-7; TRBD2 matches at 13 bases. CDR3 length equals 15 residues. Germline V gene lookup returns CDR1 MNHEY and CDR2 SVGAGI. V shed 6 bases, J shed 2 bases, and the junction held 4 bases outside the gene matches. DNA of the CDR3: TGTGCCAGCAGGACCGGACTAGCGGGAGCCTACGAGCAGTACTTC. Amino acid sequence: CASRTGLAGAYEQYF.

The V call is TRBV20-1, the J call TRBJ2-5, with a weak D call TRBD2 (5 bases). The CDR3 loop spans 15 amino acids. V was cut by 5 bases and J by 11 bases, with 27 bases left in between. Germline V gene lookup returns CDR1 DFQATT and CDR2 SNEGSKA (reference sequence). The CDR3 protein is CSAPRASLVSNEQYF. CDR3 coding DNA: TGCAGTGCTCCGCGGGCATCGCTCGTTAGCAATGAGCAGTACTTC.

Details on this clonotype: Compared with germline, one end of the junction differs, possibly owing to a read error. The chain is built from TRBV14 and TRBJ2-7, with a weak D call TRBD1 (5 bases). The CDR3 has 16 amino acids. Germline V gene sequence: CDR1 SGHDN, CDR2 FVKESK. The CDR3 bases are TGTGTCAGCAGCCAAAGATGGGGCGGAATCCCTTACGAGCAGTACTTC. Amino acids: CVSSQRWGGIPYEQYF.

This clonotype showed up many times. The chain employs TRBV7-7 and TRBJ2-5, with 8 nucleotides matching TRBD2. The CDR3 is 11 residues long. The germline V gene encodes CDR1 SSHAT and CDR2 FNYEAQ (reference sequence). The CDR3 spells CASGEQETQYF. The CDR3 DNA sequence: TGTGCTAGCGGGGAGCAAGAGACCCAGTACTTC. Using reference TRBV7-7 and TRBJ2-5 for the parts outside the CDR3, the full variable domain is GAGVSQSPRYKVTKRGQDVTLRCDPISSHATLYWYQQALGQGPEFLTYFNYEAQPDKSGLPSDRFSAERPEGSISTLTIQRTEQRDSAMYRCASGEQETQYFGPGTRLLVL.

The chain couples TRBV20-1 to TRBJ2-1; D is perhaps TRBD2 (5 bases). The DNA end lines up better with TRBJ2-7; the J call may be wrong. The CDR3 spans 12 residues. Per germline, CDR1 DFQATT and CDR2 SNEGSKA (reference sequence). CDR3 bases: TGCAGTGCTGCGGGCTACGGGGACGAGCAGTACTTC. Protein product: CSAAGYGDEQYF.